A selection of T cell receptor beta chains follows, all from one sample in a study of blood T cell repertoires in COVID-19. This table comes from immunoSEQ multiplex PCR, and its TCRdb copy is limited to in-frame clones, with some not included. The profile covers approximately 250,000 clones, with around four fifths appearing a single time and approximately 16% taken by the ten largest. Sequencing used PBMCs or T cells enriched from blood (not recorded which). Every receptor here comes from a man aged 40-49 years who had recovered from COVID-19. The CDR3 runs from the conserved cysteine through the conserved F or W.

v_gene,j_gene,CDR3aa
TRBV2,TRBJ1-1,CASRRDRMNTEAFF
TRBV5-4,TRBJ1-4,CASSLYPRRNNEKLFF
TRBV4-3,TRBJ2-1,CASSQESGSYNEQFF
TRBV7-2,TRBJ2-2,CASSLWASWELFF
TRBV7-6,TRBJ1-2,CASSPQTGSGGYTF
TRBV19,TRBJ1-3,CASSATWNTIYF
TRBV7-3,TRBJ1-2,CASSAGTANNYGYTF
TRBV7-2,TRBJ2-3,CASSFNRGTDTQYF
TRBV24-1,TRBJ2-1,CATSQRRGGSYNEQFF
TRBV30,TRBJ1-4,CAWSLQGVREKLFF
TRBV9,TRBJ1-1,CASSDPLGGTTEAFF
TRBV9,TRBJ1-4,CASSVAGDRGSATNEKLFF
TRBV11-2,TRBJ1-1,CASSFAGFDTEAFF
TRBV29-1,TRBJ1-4,CSVQSGQSNEKLFF
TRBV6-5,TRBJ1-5,CASRLRGSEQPQHF
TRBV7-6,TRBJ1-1,CASSLVGQGETEAFF
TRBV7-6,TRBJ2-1,CASSSTQGSEQFF
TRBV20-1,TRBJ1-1,CSAEVGEAFF
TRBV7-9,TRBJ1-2,CASGKSIRDRGIGYTF
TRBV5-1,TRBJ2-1,CASSGGTKYNEQFF
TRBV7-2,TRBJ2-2,CASTPASGRWNGELFF
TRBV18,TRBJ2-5,CASSPRDREETQYF
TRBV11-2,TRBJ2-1,CASSLGLEGGSFF
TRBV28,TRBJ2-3,CASSSGLGGDTQYF
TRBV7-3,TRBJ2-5,CASSPDRGSWETQYF
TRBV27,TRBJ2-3,CASSTSGSADTQYF
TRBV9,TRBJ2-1,CASSVGGGRNEQFF
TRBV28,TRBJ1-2,CASSLPMTPSLYGYTF
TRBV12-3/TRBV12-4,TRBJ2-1,CASRGQFSNEQFF
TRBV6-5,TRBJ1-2,CASRGPYGYTF
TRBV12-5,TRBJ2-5,CASAPGGQETQYF